This T cell receptor beta chain originates from a study of OX40 agonist ivuxolimab in advanced cancers. The overall study: As their treatment, patients were administered ivuxolimab, an agonistic anti-OX40 (CD134) antibody. Study conclusions and caveats: The CD4+ and CD8+ T cells in the blood had expanded clonally by week 6 at 0.1 to 3.0 mg/kg. Low levels of normalized T-cell clonal expansion also appeared in some nonresponders.

Exclusion of a patient followed from autoimmune disease history or systemic immunosuppression. The CDR3 is made up of 14 amino acids. Concerning this clone: Its antigen is undetermined.

This table comes from immunoSEQ multiplex PCR, and its TCRdb copy is limited to in-frame clones, with some not included. The table shows tens of thousands of clones, with over 85% occurring only once. J is TRBJ2-3 and V is TRBV1; the D segment call TRBD2 is taken from the table without a DNA check. TRBV1 constitutes a pseudogene. The input for sequencing was CD4+ or CD8+ T cells sorted from blood, taken in a trial of the OX40 agonist ivuxolimab. This TCR was sampled from an adult with an advanced solid tumor such as melanoma, head and neck, liver or kidney cancer. The CDR3 loop reads CTSSQESSTDTQYF. In nucleotides, the CDR3 is TGCACCAGCAGCCAAGAGAGTAGCACAGATACGCAGTATTTT.